The 14 T cell receptor beta chains reported below all come from one sample, sequenced in a study of T cells after yellow fever vaccination (dated 2019 in TCRdb). Receptors were amplified or captured by 5' RACE. TCRdb records Illumina HiSeq 2500 as the sequencer. In-frame beta chains were kept once TCRdb had trimmed the public reads at Q25 with fastp and called clones with MiXCR. Records with the same CDR3 protein are collapsed into one entry carrying the most frequent genes and DNA. Counted in this sample were under 550,000 distinct CDR3 sequences; about a fifth of them appeared once. In total, the top ten clones hold 15% to 20% of the sample. The sample's treatment or condition label, in plain terms: live attenuated yellow fever vaccine strain. The starting material was PBMCs, obtained roughly 23 days after the first yellow fever vaccination. The receptors derive from a man between 18 and 35 years old who received the YFV17D yellow fever vaccine.

V usage is TRBV5-1 and J usage is TRBJ2-1; maybe TRBD2 (7 bases). V was shortened by 4 bases and J by 4 bases, with 18 bases between the two germline ends. CDR1 and CDR2 from the germline V gene are SGHRS and YFSETQ. This CDR3 has 16 residues. This CDR3 is CASSPPGRGDYNEQFF. In DNA form, the CDR3 reads TGCGCCAGCAGCCCCCCAGGGAGGGGGGATTACAATGAGCAGTTCTTC.

This clonotype has just a few counts. The V and J genes are TRBV18 and TRBJ2-7; D possibly uses TRBD1 or TRBD2 (5 bases each). The CDR3 consists of 14 residues. Trimming stripped 3 bases from V and 3 bases from J, with 12 bases between. CDR1 is KGHSH and CDR2 is LQKENI in the germline V gene. The CDR3 reads CASSPRDGDYEQYF. CDR3 DNA: TGTGCCAGCTCACCCCGGGACGGCGACTACGAGCAGTACTTC.

The genes are TRBV20-1 and TRBJ1-5; D may be TRBD1 (5 bases). CDR3 length: 14 amino acids. Germline CDR1 is DFQATT and CDR2 is SNEGSKA (reference sequence). V was trimmed by 5 bases and J by 3 bases, leaving 14 bases between them. The CDR3 spells CSARREGYNQPQHF. The CDR3 DNA reads TGCAGTGCTCGCAGGGAGGGCTACAATCAGCCCCAGCATTTT.

Notes on this clonotype: The junction departs from germline at one end; a sequencing error may be responsible. This sequence joins TRBV4-1 and TRBJ1-1; D perhaps matches TRBD1 (6 bases). The germline CDR1 and CDR2 sequences are MGHRA and YSYEKL. The CDR3 has 10 residues. CDR3 nucleotides: TGCGCCAGCAGCCATAGGGGGTTCTGCTTT. Translated: CASSHRGFCF.

The chain is built from TRBV5-6 and TRBJ2-7, with 7 bases that match TRBD1. The V segment lost 4 bases and the J segment 0 bases; nucleotides outside the gene matches: 13. This CDR3 contains 17 residues. CDR1 and CDR2 (germline): SGHDT, YYEEEE. In DNA form, the CDR3 reads TGTGCCAGCAGCGAAACCCAGGGTGCAGGGGGCTCCTACGAGCAGTACGTC. It codes for CASSETQGAGGSYEQYV.

This clonotype was detected a few times. The chain recombines TRBV9 with TRBJ1-4; a weak D match, TRBD1 (5 bases). The germline gives CDR1 SGDLS, CDR2 YYNGEE. V shed 0 bases and J shed 5 bases, with 8 bases lying between them. The CDR3 is made up of 14 amino acids. Here the CDR3 DNA reads TGTGCCAGCAGCGTAGCTGGGGGAAATGAAAAACTGTTTTTT. Its translation is CASSVAGGNEKLFF.

This clonotype was detected only a few times. The CDR3 DNA follows: TGTGCCAGTAGTGCCAGGGTTGGGCATAGCAATCAGCCCCAGCATTTT. As protein: CASSARVGHSNQPQHF. The gene calls are TRBV19 and TRBJ1-5; tentative D call: TRBD1 (5 bases). CDR3 length equals 16 residues. Trimming cost V 5 bases and J 0 bases, with 14 bases left between them. Per germline, CDR1 LNHDA and CDR2 SQIVND (reference sequence).

There are a few counts of this clonotype. This chain uses TRBV12-3 or TRBV12-4 with TRBJ2-3; no clear D. The germline V and J ends were trimmed by 2 bases and 4 bases, with 7 bases remaining between them. This CDR3 comprises 13 residues. CDR3 amino acids: CASSLLFPDTQYF. The CDR3 DNA is TGTGCCAGCAGTTTACTTTTTCCAGATACGCAGTATTTT.

The chain couples TRBV6-2 or TRBV6-3 to TRBJ2-2; TRBD2 matches 9 bases. The CDR3 extends over 17 amino acids. Trimming cost V 2 bases and J 0 bases; bases outside gene matches: 4. CDR1 is MNHEY, CDR2 SVGEGT, per germline. The CDR3 loop is CASSYLAGGPNTGELFF. The CDR3 DNA sequence: TGTGCCAGCAGTTACCTTGCGGGGGGGCCGAACACCGGGGAGCTGTTTTTT.

This clonotype has more than one count but fewer than ten. The V and J genes are TRBV9 and TRBJ1-2; D ambiguous. Germline CDR1 and CDR2: SGDLS and YYNGEE. Deletions cut 3 bases from V and 3 bases from J, with 12 bases between. The CDR3 runs to 14 residues. This chain's CDR3 is CASSATRMDYGYTF. The DNA of the CDR3 is TGTGCCAGCAGCGCGACTCGAATGGACTATGGCTACACCTTC. The full variable domain, with the rest looked up from reference TRBV9 and TRBJ1-2, is DSGVTQTPKHLITATGQRVTLRCSPRSGDLSVYWYQQSLDQGLQFLIQYYNGEERAKGNILERFSAQQFPDLHSELNLSSLELGDSALYFCASSATRMDYGYTFGSGTRLTVV.

The chain joins TRBV20-1 to TRBJ2-1, with D unresolved. Germline V gene data show CDR1 as DFQATT and CDR2 as SNEGSKA (reference sequence). This CDR3 spans 16 amino acids. Trimming pared 1 base from V and 8 bases from J, leaving 21 bases between. The CDR3 loop reads CSARAWTAGGLDEQFF. CDR3 coding DNA: TGCAGTGCTAGAGCTTGGACGGCAGGTGGGTTGGATGAGCAGTTCTTC.

This chain links TRBV12-3 or TRBV12-4 with TRBJ2-6; no definite D call. The CDR3 sequence is 13 residues long. The V end lost 2 bases, the J end lost 11 bases, and 10 bases lay between the germline ends. The CDR3 sequence: CASSLSGHYVLTF. The CDR3 DNA reads TGTGCCAGCAGTTTAAGTGGGCACTACGTCCTGACTTTC.

This clonotype was detected only a few times. The chain uses TRBV20-1 and TRBJ1-5, with D uncertain. V was pared by 2 bases and J by 4 bases, with 6 bases between. Germline CDR1 reads DFQATT; CDR2 reads SNEGSKA (reference sequence). The CDR3 sequence is 12 residues long. This chain's CDR3 is CSARSGNQPQHF. In nucleotides, the CDR3 is TGCAGTGCTAGAAGCGGGAATCAGCCCCAGCATTTT.

The table lists this clonotype with a few counts. DNA of the CDR3: TGCGCCAGCAGCCCTACAGGGCCACTCTATGGCTACACCTTC. It is translated as CASSPTGPLYGYTF. The rearrangement links TRBV5-1 to TRBJ1-2; possible D gene TRBD1, 6 bases. With 4 bases removed from V and 4 bases from J, the gap between germline ends came to 14 bases. The CDR3 extends over 14 amino acids. CDR1 is SGHRS and CDR2 is YFSETQ in the germline V gene.